The rows below give T cell receptor beta chains drawn from one sample of a study of cytomegalovirus exposure and HLA in healthy donors. Sequencing used immunoSEQ multiplex PCR; TCRdb keeps in-frame clones, though not all of them. The sample yields some 110,000 clones, about 91% seen once. Input material: PBMCs. Receptor source: a man younger than 35 in good health and CMV-seronegative. Each CDR3 is given with its conserved first and last residue. D genes are given only for firm matches.

J | D | V | DNA | CDR3
TRBJ1-5 | NA | TRBV30 | TGTGCCTGGAGCCCCGAGAGAGATAGCAATCAGCCCCAGCATTTT | CAWSPERDSNQPQHF
TRBJ2-7 | TRBD2 | TRBV5-6 | TGTGCCAGCAGCTTGGCTACTAGCGGGAGGTTCTACGAGCAGTACTTC | CASSLATSGRFYEQYF
TRBJ2-1 | NA | TRBV6-1 | TGTGCCAGTGGAGCTGTAGCGGACGCCTACAATGAGCAGTTCTTC | CASGAVADAYNEQFF
TRBJ1-4 | TRBD1 | TRBV4-1 | TGCGCCAGCAGCCAAACCCCGACAGGGTATCTGTTTTTT | CASSQTPTGYLFF
TRBJ2-7 | TRBD1 | TRBV7-2 | TGTGCCAGCAGCCCAGGGACAGGGGGAACCTACGAGCAGTACTTC | CASSPGTGGTYEQYF
TRBJ1-1 | NA | TRBV7-2 | TGTGCCAGCAGCACTGGGAGGAACACTGAAGCTTTCTTT | CASSTGRNTEAFF
TRBJ1-4 | NA | TRBV18 | TGTGCCAGCTCACCAGGGGCGACTAATGAAAAACTGTTTTTT | CASSPGATNEKLFF
TRBJ2-1 | TRBD1 | TRBV19 | TGTGCCAGTACCCCCATGGGGACAGGGCAATCCAATGAGCAGTTCTTC | CASTPMGTGQSNEQFF
TRBJ2-1 | TRBD2 | TRBV18 | TGTGCCAGCTCACCACTAGATCTAGCGGGCTCCTACAATGAGCAGTTCTTC | CASSPLDLAGSYNEQFF
TRBJ1-1 | NA | TRBV6-1 | TGTGCCAGCAGTGAACATTTTCGGAGAATGAACACTGAAGCTTTCTTT | CASSEHFRRMNTEAFF